These 25 T cell receptor beta chains share one sample of origin, sequenced in a study of blood T cell dynamics during melanoma immunotherapy. The protocol was immunoSEQ multiplex PCR, while the TCRdb copy is restricted to in-frame clones and leaves out a portion. The table has 6,600 or so clones, 60% to 85% seen once; the top ten hold less than 35%. Sample time point: pre-treatment baseline. The sample was blood, taken from a patient treated with checkpoint blockade. Every receptor here comes from a human donor with melanoma.

CDR3 in DNA: TGTGCCAGCAGCTTAGATCGAACAGGACCATATGGCTACACCTTC. Its protein is CASSLDRTGPYGYTF. The genes are TRBV7-9 and TRBJ1-2; perhaps TRBD1 as D (5 bases). V lost 1 base to trimming and J lost 5 bases, with 14 bases between them. The CDR3 has 15 residues. The germline CDR1 and CDR2 sequences are SEHNR and FQNEAQ (reference sequence).

The chain is built from TRBV14 and TRBJ2-7; 9 bases are shared with TRBD1. Germline V gives CDR1 SGHDN, CDR2 FVKESK. The CDR3 has 15 amino acids. J gave up 4 bases and V 5 bases, and 9 bases lay outside the gene matches. CDR3 coding DNA: TGTGCCAGCAGCTCTCCCGGGACAGGGTGGTACGAGCAGTACTTC. Protein sequence: CASSSPGTGWYEQYF.

The chain has TRBV27 and TRBJ1-2, with TRBD1 identical over 9 bases. V gave up 6 bases and J gave up 3 bases; unmatched junction bases: 8. Germline assignment: CDR1 MNHEY and CDR2 SMNVEV (reference sequence). CDR3 length: 15 amino acids. Written as DNA, the CDR3 is TGTGCCAGCAGCGGGGACAGGGCCTCGTACTATGGCTACACCTTC. Amino acids: CASSGDRASYYGYTF.

The chain joins TRBV7-2 to TRBJ1-2; D gene unclear. The CDR3 sequence is 11 residues long. Germline CDR1 is SGHTA and CDR2 is FQGNSA. Trimming stripped 4 bases from V and 8 bases from J, with 8 bases between. CDR3 nucleotides: TGTGCCAGCAGCTCCCTTTGGGGCTACACCTTC. Its translation: CASSSLWGYTF.

The chain recombines TRBV7-2 with TRBJ1-5; the match to TRBD1 covers 10 bases. The CDR3 consists of 18 residues. CDR1 is SGHTA, CDR2 FQGNSA, per germline. J lost 1 base, V lost 5 bases, and 11 bases had no gene match. CDR3 amino acids: CASSKTGGLRVSNQPQHF. DNA for the CDR3: TGTGCCAGCAGCAAGACAGGGGGCCTGAGAGTAAGCAATCAGCCCCAGCATTTT.

The chain recombines TRBV6-5 with TRBJ2-7; a weak D match, TRBD2 (5 bases). The V gene's germline CDR1 is MNHEY and CDR2 SVGAGI. This CDR3 spans 15 amino acids. The V and J ends lost 4 bases and 4 bases respectively, with 17 bases between them. The CDR3 DNA follows: TGTGCCAGCAGTTCCCCCGGGGTCGGGGTATACGAGCAGTACTTC. Protein: CASSSPGVGVYEQYF.

The DNA for the CDR3 is TGCGCCATCCCGGGGGCCTCATTCACAGATACGCAGTATTTT. Translation: CAIPGASFTDTQYF. The rearrangement links TRBV5-1 to TRBJ2-3, with D perhaps assigned TRBD1 or TRBD2 (6 bases each). Looked up from germline, CDR1 is SGHRS and CDR2 is YFSETQ. V lost 9 bases and J 2 bases, leaving 16 bases between the germline ends. The CDR3 runs to 14 residues.

This chain links TRBV5-1 with TRBJ2-5, with TRBD2 identical over 12 bases. V was pared by 0 bases and J by 2 bases, with 2 bases of the junction left unmatched. In germline, CDR1 is SGHRS, CDR2 YFSETQ. The CDR3 has 16 amino acids. The CDR3 region is CASSLALAGGQETQYF. In DNA, the CDR3 is TGCGCCAGCAGCTTGGCCCTAGCGGGGGGGCAAGAGACCCAGTACTTC.

V is TRBV5-8 and J is TRBJ2-1; D possibly uses TRBD1 or TRBD2 (5 bases each). Trimming left V 6 bases short and J 3 bases short, with 13 bases between. This CDR3 has 14 amino acids. Germline V gene data show CDR1 as SGHTS and CDR2 as YDEGEE. The CDR3 sequence is CASNLGPDYNEQFF. The CDR3 region has the DNA TGTGCCAGCAATTTGGGACCCGACTACAATGAGCAGTTCTTC.

The V call is TRBV7-5, the J call TRBJ2-7. TRBV7-5 is a known pseudogene. CDR3 length: 13 residues. The CDR3 reads CVRSPPSWYEQYF. The CDR3 nucleotides are TGTGTCAGAAGCCCCCCCTCCTGGTACGAGCAGTACTTC.

The chain carries TRBV18 and TRBJ2-2; no clear D gene. Looked up from germline, CDR1 is KGHSH and CDR2 is LQKENI. CDR3 length equals 15 residues. V was clipped by 4 bases and J by 6 bases, with 15 bases between them. CDR3 nucleotide sequence: TGTGCCAGCTCACGGGCCCCGAAAGACGCCGGGGAGCTGTTTTTT. Its protein is CASSRAPKDAGELFF.

V and J are TRBV6-4 and TRBJ2-7, with 9 bases identical to TRBD1. Germline V lookup: CDR1 MRHNA, CDR2 SNTAGT. With V trimmed by 7 bases and J by 5 bases, 12 bases remained unmatched. The CDR3 runs to 15 residues. This chain's CDR3 is CASNPPRDRVNEQYF. DNA of the CDR3: TGTGCCAGCAATCCACCCCGGGACAGGGTTAACGAGCAGTACTTC.

V is TRBV7-9 and J is TRBJ2-7; D gene ambiguous. Germline CDR1 reads SEHNR; CDR2 reads FQNEAQ (reference sequence). The CDR3 covers 15 residues. V was shortened by 8 bases and J by 3 bases, with 20 bases between the two germline ends. CDR3 protein: CASEPPGSGRYEQYF. The CDR3 DNA reads as TGTGCCAGCGAGCCCCCCGGATCAGGCCGCTACGAGCAGTACTTC.

V is TRBV19 and J is TRBJ1-2; D might be TRBD1 (5 bases). Trimming cost V 1 base and J 4 bases, with 10 bases left between them. Germline values: CDR1 LNHDA, CDR2 SQIVND (reference sequence). There are 14 residues in the CDR3. DNA for the CDR3: TGTGCCAGTAGTATAGTAGGGGTGAGCTATGGCTACACCTTC. The encoded protein is CASSIVGVSYGYTF.

The J gene is TRBJ1-4, the V gene TRBV18; 9 positions agree with TRBD1. J lost 7 bases, V lost 8 bases, and 11 bases had no gene match. CDR3 size: 15 residues. Germline V gene sequence: CDR1 KGHSH, CDR2 LQKENI. DNA of the CDR3: TGTGCCAGCGCTCCCGGGACAGGGTTTAGTGAAAAACTGTTTTTT. The encoded protein is CASAPGTGFSEKLFF.

The V gene is TRBV30, the J gene TRBJ1-1; no clear D. This CDR3 has 12 residues. The V gene lost 4 bases and the J gene lost 0 bases, with 6 bases spanning the gap. Germline CDR1 and CDR2: GTSNPN and SVGIG (reference sequence). The CDR3 DNA sequence: TGTGCCTGGATACTCATGAACACTGAAGCTTTCTTT. This sequence encodes CAWILMNTEAFF. The complete variable domain, with remaining parts taken from reference TRBV30 and TRBJ1-1, reads SQTIHQWPATLVQPVGSPLSLECTVEGTSNPNLYWYRQAAGRGLQLLFYSVGIGQISSEVPQNLSASRPQDRQFILSSKKLLLSDSGFYLCAWILMNTEAFFGQGTRLTVV.

The rearrangement uses TRBV28 and TRBJ2-7, with D perhaps TRBD1 (5 bases). The CDR3 sequence is 14 residues long. Germline CDR1 MDHEN, CDR2 SYDVKM. Trimming stripped 6 bases from V and 3 bases from J, with 15 bases between. CDR3 sequence (DNA): TGTGCCAGCAGCCTCGGTAGGGGTGACTACGAGCAGTACTTC. Its protein is CASSLGRGDYEQYF. Combining the CDR3 with reference TRBV28 and TRBJ2-7 gives the whole variable domain DVKVTQSSRYLVKRTGEKVFLECVQDMDHENMFWYRQDPGLGLRLIYFSYDVKMKEKGDIPEGYSVSREKKERFSLILESASTNQTSMYLCASSLGRGDYEQYFGPGTRLTVT.

This clone appeared once. The J gene is TRBJ2-5, the V gene TRBV7-6, with a possible D match to TRBD1 (6 bases). This CDR3 contains 14 residues. Looked up from germline, CDR1 is SGHVS and CDR2 is FNYEAQ. V was clipped by 7 bases and J by 3 bases, with 15 bases between them. The CDR3 coding sequence is TGTGCCAGCAAACTAGGGGGACCAAAAGAGACCCAGTACTTC. This translates into CASKLGGPKETQYF. The full variable domain, its missing parts supplied by reference TRBV7-6 and TRBJ2-5, is GAGVSQSPRYKVTKRGQDVALRCDPISGHVSLYWYRQALGQGPEFLTYFNYEAQQDKSGLPNDRFSAERPEGSISTLTIQRTEQRDSAMYRCASKLGGPKETQYFGPGTRLLVL.

This chain uses TRBV5-5 with TRBJ1-4; no clear D. CDR1 is SGHKS and CDR2 is YYEKEE in the germline V gene (reference sequence). Trimming removed 1 base at V and 12 bases at J, with 13 bases between. The CDR3 consists of 13 residues. The CDR3 DNA is TGTGCCAGCAGCTTGTCGCAGGTCGGAGAACTGTTTTTT. It is translated as CASSLSQVGELFF.

This clone was seen once. The genes are TRBV5-5 and TRBJ2-5; D not resolved. CDR1 is SGHKS, CDR2 YYEKEE, per germline (reference sequence). V dropped 2 bases and J dropped 5 bases, with 10 bases sitting between them. The CDR3 runs 13 residues. CDR3: CASSFLHVETQYF. Here the CDR3 DNA reads TGTGCCAGCAGCTTTTTACATGTGGAGACCCAGTACTTC. The variable domain in full, completed from reference TRBV5-5 and TRBJ2-5, reads DAGVTQSPTHLIKTRGQQVTLRCSPISGHKSVSWYQQVLGQGPQFIFQYYEKEERGRGNFPDRFSARQFPNYSSELNVNALLLGDSALYLCASSFLHVETQYFGPGTRLLVL.

The chain uses TRBV7-9 and TRBJ1-6; possibly TRBD1 for D (5 bases). The V and J ends lost 2 bases and 10 bases respectively, with 9 bases between them. This CDR3 has 13 residues. CDR1 and CDR2 (germline): SEHNR, FQNEAQ (reference sequence). The CDR3 nucleotides are TGTGCCAGCAGCTTACCAGGGAACTCACCCCTCCACTTT. It codes for CASSLPGNSPLHF.

The chain carries TRBV19 and TRBJ2-1; tentatively, D is TRBD2 (6 bases). Germline V gene sequence: CDR1 LNHDA, CDR2 SQIVND (reference sequence). The CDR3 is made up of 15 amino acids. V lost 10 bases and J lost 2, with 18 bases in between. CDR3 DNA sequence: TGTGCCACCTCACAGCCGGGACTGGCCTACAATGAGCAGTTCTTC. Residues: CATSQPGLAYNEQFF.

The rearrangement uses TRBV7-6 and TRBJ1-1; 7 nucleotides align to TRBD1. Germline V lookup: CDR1 SGHVS, CDR2 FNYEAQ. This CDR3 has 14 residues. J lost 5 bases, V lost 2 bases, and 5 bases had no gene match. The CDR3 loop is CASSLSSGGTEAFF. The CDR3, as DNA: TGTGCCAGCAGCTTATCGTCAGGGGGGACTGAAGCTTTCTTT.

The CDR3 sequence: CASRGEGRDTQYF. Written as DNA, the CDR3 is TGTGCCAGCAGGGGTGAGGGTAGGGATACGCAGTATTTT. The chain employs TRBV6-5 and TRBJ2-3, with D possibly TRBD2 on 5 matching bases. Per the germline V gene, CDR1 is MNHEY and CDR2 is SVGAGI. Trimming shortened V by 6 bases and J by 6 bases, and 13 bases separated the two germline ends. This CDR3 is built from 13 residues.

The count of this clone is one. This sequence joins TRBV6-6 and TRBJ1-5; weak D call: TRBD1 (6 bases). The CDR3 is 14 residues long. Germline V gene lookup returns CDR1 MNHNY and CDR2 SVGAGI (reference sequence). V was shortened by 0 bases and J by 3 bases, with 6 bases between the two germline ends. CDR3 coding DNA: TGTGCCAGCAGTTACTCGGGGGCCAATCAGCCCCAGCATTTT. It specifies CASSYSGANQPQHF.